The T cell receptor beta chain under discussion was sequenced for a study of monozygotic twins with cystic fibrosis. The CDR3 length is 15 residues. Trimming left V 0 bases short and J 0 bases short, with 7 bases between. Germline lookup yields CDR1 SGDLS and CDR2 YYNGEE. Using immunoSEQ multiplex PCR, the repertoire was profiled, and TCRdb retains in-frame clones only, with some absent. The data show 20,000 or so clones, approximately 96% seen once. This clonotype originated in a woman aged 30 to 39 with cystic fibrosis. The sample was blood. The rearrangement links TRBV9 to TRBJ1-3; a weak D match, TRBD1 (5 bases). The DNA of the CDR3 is TGTGCCAGCAGCGTAGAGGGGAACTCTGGAAACACCATATATTTT. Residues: CASSVEGNSGNTIYF.